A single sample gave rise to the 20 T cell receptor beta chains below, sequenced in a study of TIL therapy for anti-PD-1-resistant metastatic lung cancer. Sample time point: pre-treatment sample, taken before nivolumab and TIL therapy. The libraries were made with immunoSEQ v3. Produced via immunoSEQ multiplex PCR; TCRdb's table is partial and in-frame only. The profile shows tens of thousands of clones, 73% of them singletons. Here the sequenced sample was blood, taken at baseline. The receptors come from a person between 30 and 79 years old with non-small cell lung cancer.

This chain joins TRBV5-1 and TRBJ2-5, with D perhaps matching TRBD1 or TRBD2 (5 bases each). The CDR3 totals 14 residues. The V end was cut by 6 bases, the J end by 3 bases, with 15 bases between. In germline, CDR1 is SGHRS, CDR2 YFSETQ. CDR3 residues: CASTINGAEETQYF. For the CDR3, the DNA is TGCGCCAGCACCATAAACGGGGCAGAAGAGACCCAGTACTTC.

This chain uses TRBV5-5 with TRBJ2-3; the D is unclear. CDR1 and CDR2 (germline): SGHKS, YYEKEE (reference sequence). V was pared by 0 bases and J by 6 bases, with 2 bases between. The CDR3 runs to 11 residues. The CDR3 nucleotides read TGTGCCAGCAGCTTGGCCGATACGCAGTATTTT. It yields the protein CASSLADTQYF. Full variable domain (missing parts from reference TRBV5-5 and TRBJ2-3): DAGVTQSPTHLIKTRGQQVTLRCSPISGHKSVSWYQQVLGQGPQFIFQYYEKEERGRGNFPDRFSARQFPNYSSELNVNALLLGDSALYLCASSLADTQYFGPGTRLTVL.

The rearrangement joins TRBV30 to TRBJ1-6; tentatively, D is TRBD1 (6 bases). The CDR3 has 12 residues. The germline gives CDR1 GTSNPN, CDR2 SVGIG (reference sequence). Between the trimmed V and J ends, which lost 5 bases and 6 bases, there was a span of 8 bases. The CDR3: CAWDRLNSPLHF. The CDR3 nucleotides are TGTGCCTGGGACAGGCTTAATTCACCCCTCCACTTT. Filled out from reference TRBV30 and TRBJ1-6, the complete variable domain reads SQTIHQWPATLVQPVGSPLSLECTVEGTSNPNLYWYRQAAGRGLQLLFYSVGIGQISSEVPQNLSASRPQDRQFILSSKKLLLSDSGFYLCAWDRLNSPLHFGNGTRLTVT.

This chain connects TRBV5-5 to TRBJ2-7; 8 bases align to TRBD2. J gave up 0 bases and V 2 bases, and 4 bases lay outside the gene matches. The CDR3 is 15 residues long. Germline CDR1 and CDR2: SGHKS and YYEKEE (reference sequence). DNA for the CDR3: TGTGCCAGCAGCTTCGGGGGGGCCCTCTCCTACGAGCAGTACTTC. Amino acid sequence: CASSFGGALSYEQYF.

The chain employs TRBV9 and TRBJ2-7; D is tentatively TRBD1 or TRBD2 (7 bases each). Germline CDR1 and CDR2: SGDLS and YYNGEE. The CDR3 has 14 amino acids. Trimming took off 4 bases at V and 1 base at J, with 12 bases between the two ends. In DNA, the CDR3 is TGTGCCAGCAGCCCAGGGGGGGTTTCCTACGAGCAGTACTTC. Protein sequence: CASSPGGVSYEQYF.

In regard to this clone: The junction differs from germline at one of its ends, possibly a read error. CDR3 sequence: CASSSGLAGGTDTQYF. As DNA, the CDR3 is TGTGCCAGCAGTTCGGGACTAGCGGGGGGCACCGATACGCAGTATTTT. The V and J genes are TRBV2 and TRBJ2-3, with 15 bases lining up with TRBD2. Germline CDR1 and CDR2: SNHLY and FYNNEI. The CDR3 spans 16 residues.

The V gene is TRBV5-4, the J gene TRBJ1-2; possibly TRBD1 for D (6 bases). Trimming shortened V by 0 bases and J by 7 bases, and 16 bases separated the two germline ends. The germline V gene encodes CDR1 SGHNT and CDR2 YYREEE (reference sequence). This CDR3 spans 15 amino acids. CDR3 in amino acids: CASSLDAWGAPGYTF. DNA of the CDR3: TGTGCCAGCAGCTTGGACGCTTGGGGGGCGCCTGGCTACACCTTC.

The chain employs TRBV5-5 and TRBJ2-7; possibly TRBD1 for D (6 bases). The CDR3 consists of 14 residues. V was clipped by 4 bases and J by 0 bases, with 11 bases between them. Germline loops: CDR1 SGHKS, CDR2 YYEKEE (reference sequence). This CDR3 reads CASSDRDTSYEQYF. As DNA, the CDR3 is TGTGCCAGCAGCGATCGGGACACCTCCTACGAGCAGTACTTC. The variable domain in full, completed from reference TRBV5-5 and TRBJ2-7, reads DAGVTQSPTHLIKTRGQQVTLRCSPISGHKSVSWYQQVLGQGPQFIFQYYEKEERGRGNFPDRFSARQFPNYSSELNVNALLLGDSALYLCASSDRDTSYEQYFGPGTRLTVT.

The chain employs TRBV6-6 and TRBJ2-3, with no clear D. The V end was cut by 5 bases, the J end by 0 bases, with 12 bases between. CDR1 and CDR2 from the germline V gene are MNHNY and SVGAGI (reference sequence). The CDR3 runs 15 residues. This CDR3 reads CASSPRVTSTDTQYF. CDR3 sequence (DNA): TGTGCCAGCAGTCCCCGCGTCACAAGCACAGATACGCAGTATTTT.

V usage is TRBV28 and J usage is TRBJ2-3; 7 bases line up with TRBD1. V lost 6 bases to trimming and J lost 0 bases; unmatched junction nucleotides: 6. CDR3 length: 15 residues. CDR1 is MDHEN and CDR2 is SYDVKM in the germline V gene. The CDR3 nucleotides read TGTGCCAGCAGCCGCCGGGACAGCAGCACAGATACGCAGTATTTT. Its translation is CASSRRDSSTDTQYF.

This CDR3 is CASSQEEALLPYGYTF. In nucleotides, the CDR3 is TGTGCCAGCAGCCAAGAGGAGGCCCTCCTACCCTATGGCTACACCTTC. V usage is TRBV14 and J usage is TRBJ1-2; D gene uncertain. The CDR3 runs to 16 residues. The germline CDR1 and CDR2 sequences are SGHDN and FVKESK. V shed 0 bases and J shed 4 bases, with 15 bases lying between them.

CDR3 in amino acids: CATSRDKVGDHQYF. The CDR3 DNA reads TGTGCCACCAGCAGAGATAAAGTAGGGGACCACCAGTATTTT. The rearrangement links TRBV15 to TRBJ2-3; D assignment may be TRBD1 or TRBD2 (5 bases each). With 0 bases removed from V and 12 bases from J, the gap between germline ends came to 16 bases. The CDR3 extends over 14 amino acids. CDR1 and CDR2 (germline): LNHNV, YYDKDF (reference sequence).

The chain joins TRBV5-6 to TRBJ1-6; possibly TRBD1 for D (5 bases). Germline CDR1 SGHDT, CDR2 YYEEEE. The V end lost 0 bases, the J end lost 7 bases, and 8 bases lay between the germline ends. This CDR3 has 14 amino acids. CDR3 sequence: CASSLVGRNSPLHF. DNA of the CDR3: TGTGCCAGCAGCTTGGTGGGACGGAATTCACCCCTCCACTTT.

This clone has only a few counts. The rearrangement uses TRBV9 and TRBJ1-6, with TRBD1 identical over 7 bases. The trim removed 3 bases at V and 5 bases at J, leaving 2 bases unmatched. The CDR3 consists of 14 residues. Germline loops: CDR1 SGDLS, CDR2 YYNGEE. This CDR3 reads CASSDGTDNSPLHF. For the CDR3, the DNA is TGTGCCAGCAGCGACGGGACAGATAATTCACCCCTCCACTTT. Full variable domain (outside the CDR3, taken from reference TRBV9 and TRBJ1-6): DSGVTQTPKHLITATGQRVTLRCSPRSGDLSVYWYQQSLDQGLQFLIQYYNGEERAKGNILERFSAQQFPDLHSELNLSSLELGDSALYFCASSDGTDNSPLHFGNGTRLTVT.

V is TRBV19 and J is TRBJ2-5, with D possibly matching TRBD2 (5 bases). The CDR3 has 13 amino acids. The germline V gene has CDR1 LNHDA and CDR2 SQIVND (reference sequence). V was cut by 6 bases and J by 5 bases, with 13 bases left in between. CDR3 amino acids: CASSPTTGETQYF. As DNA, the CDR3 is TGTGCCAGTAGCCCGACGACGGGGGAGACCCAGTACTTC.

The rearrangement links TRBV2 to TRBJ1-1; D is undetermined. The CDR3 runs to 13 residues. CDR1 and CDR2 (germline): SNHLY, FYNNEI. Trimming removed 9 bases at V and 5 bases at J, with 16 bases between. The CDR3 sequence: CASERAPGTEAFF. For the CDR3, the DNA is TGTGCCAGTGAGAGGGCCCCGGGAACTGAAGCTTTCTTT.

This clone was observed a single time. The CDR3 DNA sequence: TGCGCCAGCAGCCACCCGGTCCTTTATCCAGATACGCAGTATTTT. This codes for CASSHPVLYPDTQYF. The chain recombines TRBV4-1 with TRBJ2-3; D gene unclear. V lost 3 bases, J lost 4 bases, and 14 bases lay in between. This CDR3 contains 15 residues. Germline loops: CDR1 MGHRA, CDR2 YSYEKL.

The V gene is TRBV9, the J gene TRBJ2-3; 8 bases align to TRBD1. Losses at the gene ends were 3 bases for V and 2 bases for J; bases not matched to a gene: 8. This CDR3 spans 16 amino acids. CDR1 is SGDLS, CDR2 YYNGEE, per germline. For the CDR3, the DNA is TGTGCCAGCAGCGGTACCGGACAGGGTTTCACAGATACGCAGTATTTT. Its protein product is CASSGTGQGFTDTQYF.

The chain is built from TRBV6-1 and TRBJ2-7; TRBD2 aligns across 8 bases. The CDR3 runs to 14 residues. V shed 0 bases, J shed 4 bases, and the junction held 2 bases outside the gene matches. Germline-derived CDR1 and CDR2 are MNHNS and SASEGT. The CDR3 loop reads CASSEAGGGYEQYF. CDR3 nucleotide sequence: TGTGCCAGCAGTGAAGCCGGGGGGGGGTACGAGCAGTACTTC.

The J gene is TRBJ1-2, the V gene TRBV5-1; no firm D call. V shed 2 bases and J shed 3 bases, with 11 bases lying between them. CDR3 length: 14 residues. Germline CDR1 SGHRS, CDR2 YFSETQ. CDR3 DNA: TGCGCCAGCAGCTTCGAGGTTTCCGACTATGGCTACACCTTC. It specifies CASSFEVSDYGYTF.